This TCR beta chain was recorded in a study of T-cell memory formation after mild COVID-19. Study-level findings and limits: CD4/CD8 balance held among clones contracting day 15 to 85, and later expanders leaned CD4+.

V trimming: 0 bases; J trimming: 3 bases; junction bases outside the gene matches: 6. Germline CDR1 SGHRS, CDR2 YFSETQ. This CDR3 contains 15 residues. About this clonotype: The antigen is not known.

It was 5'RACE with constant-segment primers that produced the TCR alpha and TCR beta cDNA libraries, which carried sample barcodes and UMIs. TCRdb reanalysed the 5' RACE reads using MiXCR and keeps one entry per CDR3 protein. The sample records fewer than 700,000 distinct CDR3 sequences, more than 15% being singletons. The chain is built from TRBV5-1 and TRBJ2-7; TRBD1 aligns across 7 bases. The receptor was derived from an adult woman who had mild COVID-19 (a few samples of this study predate the infection). Cell type and time point are not known. Sequenced input: PBMCs or a T cell subset sorted from them (not recorded which). CDR3 in DNA: TGCGCCAGCAGCTTGGAAGACAGGGTTCGCTACGAGCAGTACTTC. It translates to CASSLEDRVRYEQYF.